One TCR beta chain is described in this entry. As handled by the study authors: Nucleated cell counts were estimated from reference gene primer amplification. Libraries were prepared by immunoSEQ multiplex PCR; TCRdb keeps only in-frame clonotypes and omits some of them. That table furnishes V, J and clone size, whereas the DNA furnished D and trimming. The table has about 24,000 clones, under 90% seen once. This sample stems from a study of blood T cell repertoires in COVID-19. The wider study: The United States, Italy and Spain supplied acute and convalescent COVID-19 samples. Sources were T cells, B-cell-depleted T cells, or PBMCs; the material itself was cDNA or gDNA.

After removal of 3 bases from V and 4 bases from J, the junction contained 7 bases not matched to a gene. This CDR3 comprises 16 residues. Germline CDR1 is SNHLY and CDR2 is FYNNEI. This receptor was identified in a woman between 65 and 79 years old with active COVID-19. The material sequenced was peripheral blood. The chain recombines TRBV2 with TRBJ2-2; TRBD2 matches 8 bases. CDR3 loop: CASSEPGGTFTGELFF. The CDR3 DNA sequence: TGTGCCAGCAGTGAGCCGGGGGGGACCTTCACCGGGGAGCTGTTTTTT.